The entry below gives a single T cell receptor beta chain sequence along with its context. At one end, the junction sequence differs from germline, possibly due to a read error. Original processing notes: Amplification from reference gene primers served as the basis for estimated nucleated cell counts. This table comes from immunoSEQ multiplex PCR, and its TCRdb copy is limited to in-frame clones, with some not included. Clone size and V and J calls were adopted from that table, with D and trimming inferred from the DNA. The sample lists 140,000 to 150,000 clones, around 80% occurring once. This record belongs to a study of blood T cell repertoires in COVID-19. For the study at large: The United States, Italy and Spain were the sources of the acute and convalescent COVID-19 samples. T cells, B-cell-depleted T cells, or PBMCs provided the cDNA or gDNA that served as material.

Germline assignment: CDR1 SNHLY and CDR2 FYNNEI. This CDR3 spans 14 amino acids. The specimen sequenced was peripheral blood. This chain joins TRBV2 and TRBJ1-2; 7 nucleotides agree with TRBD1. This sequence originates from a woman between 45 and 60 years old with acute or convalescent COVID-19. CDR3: CASTETGANYGYTF. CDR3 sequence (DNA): TGTGCCAGCACTGAAACAGGGGCAAACTATGGCTACACCTTC.